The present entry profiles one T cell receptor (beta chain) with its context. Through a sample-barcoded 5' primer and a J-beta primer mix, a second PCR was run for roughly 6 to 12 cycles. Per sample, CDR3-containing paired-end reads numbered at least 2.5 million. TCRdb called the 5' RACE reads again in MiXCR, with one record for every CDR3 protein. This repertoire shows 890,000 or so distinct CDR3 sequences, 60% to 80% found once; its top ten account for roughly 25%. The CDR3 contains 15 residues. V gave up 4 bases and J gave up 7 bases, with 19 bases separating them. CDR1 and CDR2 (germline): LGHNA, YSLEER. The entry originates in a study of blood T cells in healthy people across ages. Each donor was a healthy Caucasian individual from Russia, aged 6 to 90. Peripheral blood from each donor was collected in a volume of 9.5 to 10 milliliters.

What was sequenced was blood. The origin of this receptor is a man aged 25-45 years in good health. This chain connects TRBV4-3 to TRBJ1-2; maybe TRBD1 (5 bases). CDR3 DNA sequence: TGCGCCAGCAGCCCATCAACAGGCATCCGACGTGGCTACACCTTC. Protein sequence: CASSPSTGIRRGYTF.